This T cell receptor (beta chain) was observed in a study of blood T cell repertoires in COVID-19. For the study at large: Samples representing acute and convalescent COVID-19 were sourced from the United States, Italy and Spain. T cells, B-cell-depleted T cells, or PBMCs provided the cDNA or gDNA that served as material.

Original methodology: Researchers report that nucleated cell counts were estimated from reference gene primer amplification. Using immunoSEQ multiplex PCR, the repertoire was profiled, and TCRdb retains in-frame clones only, with some absent. V and J calls and clone size come straight from that table; D and trimming were deduced from the DNA. Here the sample spans 300,000 to 450,000 clones, about 85% being singletons. The V end was cut by 5 bases, the J end by 5 bases, with 22 bases between. This CDR3 comprises 17 residues. Germline V gene data show CDR1 as LNHDA and CDR2 as SQIVND (reference sequence).

The genes are TRBV19 and TRBJ1-5; D is perhaps TRBD1 (5 bases). The sequenced material came from peripheral blood. The TCR originated in a woman in her late teens or twenties with acute or convalescent COVID-19. In DNA, the CDR3 is TGTGCCAGTAGTCGGGACTCCCCTAGTGGGTCGGATCAGCCCCAGCATTTT. Translation gives CASSRDSPSGSDQPQHF.